This T cell receptor beta chain comes out of a study of shared clonotypes between healthy human individuals (TCRdb year 2020). With respect to the entire study: Three men and two women, aged 18 to 49 years, made up the cohort. Per donor, three plates each were used for CD4 naive and CD4 memory, two for CD8 naive, and one for CD8 memory. The study deeply sequenced blood TCR repertoires of several healthy adults to estimate repertoire size and the extent of clonotype sharing between individuals. To increase sequencing depth and limit assay-specific biases, different laboratories used diverse techniques to prepare libraries and sequence TCR repertoires. Each donor's leukapheresis produced roughly between about 0.9 and 9.5 billion PBMCs. Broader findings and caveats from the paper: Because the study included a small number of donors, the genetic and exposure-history diversity represented was limited. Rarefaction of sorted-subset datasets indicated incomplete sequencing despite the large sequencing depth. Only blood was sampled, and tissue TCR repertoires likely differ from those in blood. Compared with non-shared clonotypes, the clonotypes found in all four sorted-subset donors had higher generation probabilities. Based on pairwise subsampling, the degree of clonotype sharing among donors was expected to be affected by sequencing depth. When a handful of donors were compared, the shared fraction of clonotypes was about 5.4% for naive CD4, around 3.6% for naive CD8, roughly 2.5% for memory CD4, and 0.4% for memory CD8. Naive subsets generally had larger estimated clonotype richness than memory subsets.

TCR CDR3 regions were amplified from genomic DNA by multiplex PCR using the deep immunoSEQ assay. For each cell subset, the extracted genomic DNA was distributed evenly across all wells of several immunoSEQ 96-well plates, and each plate served as one replicate. For sorted subsets, around 200 ng genomic DNA, equal to 30,000 or so T cell genomes, was loaded into each replicate PCR. Purified libraries were quantified with a Qubit 3.0 fluorometer, sized on a Bioanalyzer 2100, and re-quantified with the KAPA Library Quantification kit. Every immunoSEQ 96-well plate was sequenced on a separate single-read 150-cycle Illumina NextSeq 550 flow cell. In the authors' own workflow: Because the immunoSEQ output held only junctional sequences and lacked quality scores, the filtering could not match the filtering applied to full-length reads. To assign V/J genes and CDR3, sequences were annotated using PyIR, a Python wrapper for IgBLAST v1.9, with IMGT germline references. Reads were removed for weak V/J assignments (E-value above 1e-6), missing CDR3, stop codons, out-of-frame junctions, or ambiguous translated residues. V3J clonotypes were defined by identical inferred V gene, J gene, and CDR3 amino acid sequence. Percentage overlap between repertoires was calculated by dividing the number of shared unique clonotypes by the size of the smaller repertoire. Richness of each repertoire was evaluated using RTK rarefaction, the Chao1 estimator, and Recon v2.1 estimates of unobserved clonotypes. For all TCRbeta clonotypes obtained by the gDNA method from a few donors, generation probabilities were computed with OLGA. TCRdb carries this immuneACCESS record with in-frame sequences only. Its versions omit some clonotypes, under half of them owing to an unresolved V gene in the studies checked, with the rest unexplained. V, J and clone size are those of that table, while D and trimming were read from the DNA. This sample is represented by some 2 million clones; about 95% of them were singletons. The ten largest clones represent 0.85% to 1.3% of the sample.

The V end gives up 4 bases and the J end 0 bases, leaving 6 bases in the junction not matched to a gene. Including cysteine and phenylalanine, the CDR3 has 15 amino acids. Only CDR3 DNA remains: 45 bases, in frame from the first base. According to the germline V gene, CDR1 reads SGHDT and CDR2 reads YYEEEE. In the case of this clone: The antigen it binds to is not known. No clone much larger than this one lies a single base away; base qualities are absent.

CD8 naive samples were CD45RO-negative cells positively selected for CCR7, giving a CD45RA+CCR7+ population that excluded TemRA cells. The donors were healthy, HIV-negative adults who had no recently reported acute infections or vaccinations. Only Caucasian adults living in Nashville, Tennessee, USA were represented among the donors. After blood collection by leukapheresis, PBMCs were isolated using Ficoll-Histopaque density gradient centrifugation and then cryopreserved in the vapor phase of liquid nitrogen. Purity and quantity of every magnetically sorted T cell population were checked by analytical flow cytometry. Each sorted fraction had its genomic DNA isolated and then quantified by UV absorbance on a Nanodrop 2000c.

Sequencing input: naive CD8+ T cells sorted from blood. What this sample's cell subset or site label stands for: CD45RA+CCR7+. The source is a man between 18 and 35 years old in good health. This receptor chain uses TRBV5-6 and TRBJ2-7, with 8 bases in between that match TRBD1. The CDR3: CASSHGQGSSYEQYF. The DNA sequence reads TGTGCCAGCAGCCATGGACAGGGAAGCTCCTACGAGCAGTACTTC.